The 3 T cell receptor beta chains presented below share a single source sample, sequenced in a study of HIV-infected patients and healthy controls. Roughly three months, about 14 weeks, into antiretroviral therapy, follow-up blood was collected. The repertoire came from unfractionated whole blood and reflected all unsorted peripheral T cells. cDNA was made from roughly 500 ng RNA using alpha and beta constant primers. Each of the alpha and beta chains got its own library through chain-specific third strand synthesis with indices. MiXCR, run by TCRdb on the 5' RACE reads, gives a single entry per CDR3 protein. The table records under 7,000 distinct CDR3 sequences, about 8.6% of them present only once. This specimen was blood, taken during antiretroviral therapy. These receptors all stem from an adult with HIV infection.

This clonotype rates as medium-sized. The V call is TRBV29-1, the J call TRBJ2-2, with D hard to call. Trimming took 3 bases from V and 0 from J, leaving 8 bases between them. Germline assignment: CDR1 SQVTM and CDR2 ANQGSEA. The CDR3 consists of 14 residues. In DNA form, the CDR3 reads TGCAGCGTTGAGGGTCGGACGAACACCGGGGAGCTGTTTTTT. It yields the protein CSVEGRTNTGELFF.

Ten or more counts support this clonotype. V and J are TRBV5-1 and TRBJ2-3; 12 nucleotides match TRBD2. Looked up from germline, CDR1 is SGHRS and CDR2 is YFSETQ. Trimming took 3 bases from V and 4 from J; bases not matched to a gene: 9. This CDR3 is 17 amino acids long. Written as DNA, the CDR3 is TGCGCCAGCAGCTCCACTAGCGGGGGGCCGGCGCCAGATACGCAGTATTTT. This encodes CASSSTSGGPAPDTQYF.

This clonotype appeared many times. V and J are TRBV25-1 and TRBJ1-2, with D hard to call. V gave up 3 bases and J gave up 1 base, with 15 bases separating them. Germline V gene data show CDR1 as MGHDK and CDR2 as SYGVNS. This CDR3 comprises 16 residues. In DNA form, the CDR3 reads TGTGCCAGCAGTGATCGGCAGGTAGTATATAACTATGGCTACACCTTC. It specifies CASSDRQVVYNYGYTF.